The 27 T cell receptor beta chains in this list originate from one sample, sequenced in a study of blood T cell repertoires in COVID-19. This table comes from immunoSEQ multiplex PCR, and its TCRdb copy is limited to in-frame clones, with some not included. The sample carries about 130,000 clones, approximately 83% recorded once. Sequencing was carried out using peripheral blood. The receptors derive from an elderly woman with acute or convalescent COVID-19.

The genes are TRBV18 and TRBJ2-1, with D possibly TRBD2 on 7 matching bases. Germline V gene sequence: CDR1 KGHSH, CDR2 LQKENI. V was trimmed by 3 bases and J by 2 bases, leaving 14 bases between them. The length of the CDR3 is 16 residues. In DNA, the CDR3 is TGTGCCAGCTCACCCTATAGGGGGGGGGCCTACAATGAGCAGTTCTTC. Its protein product is CASSPYRGGAYNEQFF.

The chain employs TRBV7-9 and TRBJ1-2, with TRBD1 matching 7 bases. Germline CDR1 reads SEHNR; CDR2 reads FQNEAQ (reference sequence). The V segment lost 3 bases and the J segment 0 bases; nucleotides outside the gene matches: 7. The CDR3 runs to 16 residues. The CDR3 bases are TGTGCCAGCAGCTTGTTTCTGACAGGGCCTAACTATGGCTACACCTTC. This translates into CASSLFLTGPNYGYTF.

The chain uses TRBV11-2 and TRBJ1-2; D gene uncertain. Germline V gene data show CDR1 as SGHAT and CDR2 as FQNNGV. The CDR3 totals 17 residues. Trimming shortened V by 5 bases and J by 9 bases, and 28 bases separated the two germline ends. The DNA of the CDR3 is TGTGCCAGCAGCCTCCTCGGGAGCAGGTCCCCCACAGCGAGCTACACCTTC. It yields the protein CASSLLGSRSPTASYTF.

V gene TRBV7-2 combines with J gene TRBJ1-5; D is undetermined. Germline CDR1 and CDR2: SGHTA and FQGNSA. The length of the CDR3 is 14 residues. V shed 1 base and J shed 7 bases, with 11 bases lying between them. DNA of the CDR3: TGTGCCAGCAGCTTAGAGGCGGTAGGACAGCCCCAGCATTTT. Encoded protein: CASSLEAVGQPQHF. The full variable domain, completed using reference TRBV7-2 and TRBJ1-5, is GAGVSQSPSNKVTEKGKDVELRCDPISGHTALYWYRQSLGQGLEFLIYFQGNSAPDKSGLPSDRFSAERTGGSVSTLTIQRTQQEDSAVYLCASSLEAVGQPQHFGDGTRLSIL.

This rearrangement joins TRBV7-9 to TRBJ1-1; D gene uncertain. CDR3 length equals 14 residues. Germline assignment: CDR1 SEHNR and CDR2 FQNEAQ (reference sequence). Between the trimmed V and J ends, which lost 1 base and 1 base, there was a span of 7 bases. CDR3 sequence (DNA): TGTGCCAGCAGCTTAGACACCCAGAACACTGAAGCTTTCTTT. Protein sequence: CASSLDTQNTEAFF.

This rearrangement joins TRBV5-6 to TRBJ1-1; 9 positions match TRBD1. This CDR3 has 16 amino acids. Germline V gene data show CDR1 as SGHDT and CDR2 as YYEEEE. The J segment lost 0 bases and the V segment lost 4 bases, leaving 7 bases of the junction unmatched. The CDR3: CASSIGQGLMNTEAFF. CDR3 in DNA: TGTGCCAGCAGCATAGGACAGGGGTTAATGAACACTGAAGCTTTCTTT.

The chain joins TRBV5-1 to TRBJ1-2; D is perhaps TRBD1 (5 bases). Between the trimmed V and J ends, which lost 9 bases and 3 bases, there was a span of 21 bases. CDR1 is SGHRS, CDR2 YFSETQ, per germline. The CDR3 loop spans 15 amino acids. CDR3 sequence: CATRRGRGNDYGYTF. As DNA, the CDR3 is TGCGCCACGCGGAGAGGCCGGGGGAATGACTATGGCTACACCTTC.

The chain uses TRBV14 and TRBJ2-5; D is perhaps TRBD2 (6 bases). The V gene lost 4 bases and the J gene lost 4 bases, with 16 bases spanning the gap. The germline CDR1 and CDR2 sequences are SGHDN and FVKESK. The CDR3 extends over 15 amino acids. CDR3: CASSLGTVLRETQYF. CDR3 DNA sequence: TGTGCCAGCAGCCTCGGGACTGTACTAAGAGAGACCCAGTACTTC.

The rearrangement links TRBV3-1 (or the pseudogene TRBV3-2) to TRBJ1-4; D is uncertain. Trimming cost V 4 bases and J 3 bases, with 12 bases left between them. The germline CDR1 and CDR2 sequences are LGHDT and YNNKEL (reference sequence). There are 15 residues in the CDR3. The CDR3 nucleotides are TGTGCCAGCAGCCCCTACAGAATTTCTAATGAAAAACTGTTTTTT. Residues: CASSPYRISNEKLFF.

This clone was seen a handful of times. The genes are TRBV6-2 or TRBV6-3 and TRBJ1-5; 7 bases are a match to TRBD1. The CDR3 runs 12 residues. CDR1 is MNHEY and CDR2 is SVGEGT in the germline V gene. Trimming at V came to 5 bases and at J to 11 bases, leaving 6 bases not matched to a gene. The CDR3 sequence: CASSTGALAQHF. CDR3 sequence (DNA): TGTGCCAGCAGTACAGGGGCTCTAGCCCAGCATTTT.

The chain combines TRBV5-5 with TRBJ1-3; 7 nucleotides align to TRBD1. The CDR3 sequence is 14 residues long. Germline V CDR1 and CDR2: SGHKS, YYEKEE (reference sequence). V dropped 2 bases and J dropped 4; count of bases not matched to a gene: 3. The DNA of the CDR3 is TGTGCCAGCAGCTTTAGACAGGGCGGAAACACCATATATTTT. Its protein product is CASSFRQGGNTIYF.

This clone is a singleton in its sample. The CDR3 DNA reads TGTGCCAGCAGTGAAGAAAGCGGGGACTATGGCTACACCTTC. This sequence encodes CASSEESGDYGYTF. J is TRBJ1-2 and V is TRBV6-1, with D unresolved. Germline V gene sequence: CDR1 MNHNS, CDR2 SASEGT. The CDR3 totals 14 residues. V lost 1 base and J lost 3, with 9 bases in between.

The chain is built from TRBV5-1 and TRBJ2-1; D is undetermined. V lost 0 bases and J 4 bases, leaving 11 bases between the germline ends. Germline V gene lookup returns CDR1 SGHRS and CDR2 YFSETQ. The CDR3 is made up of 15 amino acids. CDR3 amino acids: CASSLGQAPYNEQFF. For the CDR3, the DNA is TGCGCCAGCAGCTTGGGGCAGGCGCCGTACAATGAGCAGTTCTTC.

The chain combines TRBV7-9 with TRBJ1-2; D remains ambiguous. This CDR3 contains 16 residues. Germline loops: CDR1 SEHNR, CDR2 FQNEAQ (reference sequence). Trimming left V 4 bases short and J 0 bases short, with 15 bases between. CDR3 in amino acids: CASSSSDGIANYGYTF. The CDR3 DNA is TGTGCCAGCAGCTCCTCCGACGGGATAGCTAACTATGGCTACACCTTC.

This clone appeared a single time. CDR3 amino acids: CASSVDRDQPQHF. DNA of the CDR3: TGTGCCAGCAGCGTAGACAGGGATCAGCCCCAGCATTTT. The rearrangement joins TRBV9 to TRBJ1-5; possible D gene TRBD1, 6 bases. Trimming took off 0 bases at V and 5 bases at J, with 6 bases between the two ends. Germline-derived CDR1 and CDR2 are SGDLS and YYNGEE. There are 13 residues in the CDR3.

The J gene is TRBJ2-7, the V gene TRBV10-3, with 7 bases fitting TRBD1. The CDR3 runs to 13 residues. The V and J ends lost 6 bases and 5 bases, in that order; junction bases with no gene match: 7. Germline values: CDR1 ENHRY, CDR2 SYGVKD. The CDR3 nucleotides are TGTGCCATCAGCACAAGAGGACAGGACGAGCAGTACTTC. Protein: CAISTRGQDEQYF.

This clone has just a few counts. This chain uses TRBV18 with TRBJ2-7; a possible D gene is TRBD1 (6 bases). Between the trimmed V and J ends, which lost 5 bases and 7 bases, there was a span of 15 bases. Germline CDR1 is KGHSH and CDR2 is LQKENI. The CDR3 is 13 residues long. CDR3 sequence (DNA): TGTGCCAGCTCAGTCCAACAGGGTCGAGAGCAGTACGTC. Its translation is CASSVQQGREQYV.

The CDR3 nucleotides read TGCAGTGCTGGTGGGACAGGCCCATCCTACGAGCAGTACTTC. This encodes CSAGGTGPSYEQYF. The chain carries TRBV20-1 and TRBJ2-7; TRBD1 matches at 8 bases. In germline, CDR1 is DFQATT, CDR2 SNEGSKA (reference sequence). With V trimmed by 5 bases and J by 1 base, 7 bases remained unmatched. The CDR3 spans 14 residues.

The chain uses TRBV18 and TRBJ2-1; 9 bases agree with TRBD1. V dropped 5 bases and J dropped 0; count of bases not matched to a gene: 11. The germline CDR1 and CDR2 sequences are KGHSH and LQKENI. The CDR3 covers 18 residues. The CDR3 sequence: CASSSTTTTGGSYNEQFF. Here the CDR3 DNA reads TGTGCCAGCTCATCAACCACGACGACAGGGGGCTCCTACAATGAGCAGTTCTTC. The variable domain in full, completed from reference TRBV18 and TRBJ2-1, reads NAGVMQNPRHLVRRRGQEARLRCSPMKGHSHVYWYRQLPEEGLKFMVYLQKENIIDESGMPKERFSAEFPKEGPSILRIQQVVRGDSAAYFCASSSTTTTGGSYNEQFFGPGTRLTVL.

J is TRBJ1-1 and V is TRBV6-6, with 7 nucleotides matching TRBD1. Germline V gives CDR1 MNHNY, CDR2 SVGAGI (reference sequence). The CDR3 has 15 residues. V lost 2 bases to trimming and J lost 4 bases; unmatched junction nucleotides: 7. The CDR3 DNA reads as TGTGCCAGCAGTTACCCGACAGGGTTATCCACTGAAGCTTTCTTT. This encodes CASSYPTGLSTEAFF.

This chain uses TRBV9 with TRBJ1-2, with a tentative D call TRBD1 (5 bases). The germline gives CDR1 SGDLS, CDR2 YYNGEE. CDR3 length: 15 residues. Trimming removed 0 bases from V and 3 bases from J, with 12 bases in between. The CDR3 protein is CASSVAAGTHYGYTF. CDR3 DNA sequence: TGTGCCAGCAGCGTAGCAGCAGGGACTCACTATGGCTACACCTTC.

This clone was found a few times. The rearrangement joins TRBV7-2 to TRBJ1-5, with TRBD1 matching 9 bases. Losses at the gene ends were 3 bases for V and 5 bases for J; bases not matched to a gene: 2. The CDR3 totals 14 residues. Looked up from germline, CDR1 is SGHTA and CDR2 is FQGNSA. CDR3 DNA: TGTGCCAGCAGCTTCGGGACAGGGTATCAGCCCCAGCATTTT. Translation gives CASSFGTGYQPQHF.

This chain uses TRBV7-9 with TRBJ1-1; TRBD1 aligns across 7 bases. After removal of 4 bases from V and 3 bases from J, the junction contained 2 bases not matched to a gene. This CDR3 spans 13 amino acids. CDR1 is SEHNR, CDR2 FQNEAQ, per germline (reference sequence). CDR3 sequence: CASSSQGDTEAFF. The CDR3 region has the DNA TGTGCCAGCAGCTCCCAGGGGGACACTGAAGCTTTCTTT.

The chain couples TRBV25-1 to TRBJ1-1; no firm D call. Germline loops: CDR1 MGHDK, CDR2 SYGVNS. This CDR3 comprises 11 residues. V lost 4 bases and J lost 7, with 7 bases in between. The CDR3 is CASSGGLEAFF. The CDR3 DNA is TGTGCCAGCAGTGGCGGACTTGAAGCTTTCTTT.

The gene calls are TRBV13 and TRBJ2-5; 8 nucleotides align to TRBD2. This CDR3 region has 16 residues. Germline lookup yields CDR1 PRHDT and CDR2 FYEKMQ (reference sequence). The junction had 7 bases not matched to a gene; V was cut back by 2 bases and J by 2 bases. In DNA, the CDR3 is TGTGCCAGCAGCTTAACCCCGGGAGGGGGACAAGAGACCCAGTACTTC. As protein: CASSLTPGGGQETQYF.

The J gene is TRBJ2-3, the V gene TRBV5-1; 8 bases match TRBD2. CDR3 size: 17 residues. Trimming at V came to 0 bases and at J to 1 base, leaving 7 bases not matched to a gene. In germline, CDR1 is SGHRS, CDR2 YFSETQ. The CDR3 nucleotides read TGCGCCAGCAGCTTGGTCCCCGGAGCGGGGGGCACAGATACGCAGTATTTT. It yields the protein CASSLVPGAGGTDTQYF.

This clone was picked up a small number of times. The CDR3 coding sequence is TGTGCCAGCAGCCCCGGACAGGTCCGGGGATCACCCCTCCACTTT. Translated, it gives CASSPGQVRGSPLHF. This chain uses TRBV5-4 with TRBJ1-6; 7 bases match TRBD1. After removal of 4 bases from V and 10 bases from J, the junction contained 11 bases not matched to a gene. Germline CDR1 reads SGHNT; CDR2 reads YYREEE (reference sequence). The CDR3 is 15 amino acids.